Following are 26 T cell receptor beta chains from one sample sequenced in a study of CD8+CD57+ T cells in acquired aplastic anemia (dated by TCRdb to the late 2010s). TCRdb lists the instrument as Illumina HiSeq 2000. Genomic DNA served as template for TCR beta VDJ combination and CDR3 sequence profiling. TCRdb redid the processing of the public reads, applying fastp at Q25 and MiXCR, and retained in-frame beta chains. Entries are consolidated by CDR3 protein sequence, retaining the most common genes and DNA. The sample table records around 250,000 distinct CDR3 sequences; approximately 80% of these occur just once. The top ten hold roughly 42% of the sample. The patients picked for sequencing were ones in whom flow cytometry had shown an expansion of CD8+CD57+ cells. The sample comprised sorted CD4+, CD8+, or CD8+CD57+ T cells (not recorded which) from PBMCs. The receptors here all came from a human donor with aplastic anemia.

This chain's CDR3 is CASTPTGVSTDTQYF. The CDR3 DNA is TGCGCCAGCACCCCAACGGGGGTATCGACAGATACGCAGTATTTT. The chain carries TRBV10-1 and TRBJ2-3; D might be TRBD2 (6 bases). Germline V lookup: CDR1 WNHNN, CDR2 SYGVQD (reference sequence). Trimming took off 7 bases at V and 3 bases at J, with 17 bases between the two ends. There are 15 residues in the CDR3.

This clonotype has at least ten counts. The chain employs TRBV4-1 and TRBJ2-3; D call uncertain. V was pared by 4 bases and J by 0 bases, with 17 bases between. The CDR3 runs 17 residues. Germline loops: CDR1 MGHRA, CDR2 YSYEKL. The CDR3 spells CASSPPGSLPSTDTQYF. The CDR3 DNA is TGCGCCAGCAGCCCCCCCGGGTCGCTCCCCAGCACAGATACGCAGTATTTT.

As regards this clonotype: One end of the junction varies from germline; a read error may be responsible. The chain uses TRBV7-9 and TRBJ2-3, with a weak D call TRBD2 (5 bases). Germline V gene data show CDR1 as SEHNR and CDR2 as FQNEAQ (reference sequence). The CDR3 is made up of 14 amino acids. Here the CDR3 DNA reads TGTGCCAGCAGCTTAAGCGGTCAGATGAACACTGAAGCTTTT. Its protein is CASSLSGQMNTEAF.

V gene TRBV7-9 combines with J gene TRBJ2-1, with D perhaps TRBD1 (7 bases). CDR1 is SEHNR and CDR2 is FQNEAQ in the germline V gene (reference sequence). The CDR3 spans 16 residues. V lost 5 bases and J 13 bases, leaving 27 bases between the germline ends. The CDR3, as DNA: TGTGCCAGCAGCCAGGGGGGCAGCAACGGGGACAACGTCCAGTTCTTC. Translating it yields CASSQGGSNGDNVQFF.

The chain is built from TRBV19 and TRBJ2-1; 9 bases match TRBD1. The CDR3 contains 15 residues. The ends lost 0 bases at V and 7 bases at J; junction bases unmatched: 4. Per germline, CDR1 LNHDA and CDR2 SQIVND (reference sequence). The CDR3 DNA follows: TGTGCCAGTAGTATAGATAGACAGGGGGGGAATGAGCAGTTCTTC. Amino acids: CASSIDRQGGNEQFF.

The V call is TRBV2, the J call TRBJ2-7; TRBD1 or TRBD2 may be the D gene (6 bases each). The end of the DNA is better explained by TRBJ2-1, so the J call may be wrong. Germline V gene data show CDR1 as SNHLY and CDR2 as FYNNEI. The CDR3 covers 14 residues. The CDR3 nucleotides read TGTGCCAGCGGGGACGGGGGCACAGGGACGGAGCAGTTCTTC. This sequence encodes CASGDGGTGTEQFF.

The DNA for the CDR3 is TGTGCCAGCAGCCAAAACAGGGATGAAGCGCAGTATTTT. This translates into CASSQNRDEAQYF. J is TRBJ2-3 and V is TRBV7-8; D might be TRBD1 (6 bases). The CDR3 has 13 residues. Trimming cost V 5 bases and J 10 bases, with 16 bases left between them. Germline loops: CDR1 SGHVS, CDR2 FQNEAQ.

The table lists this clonotype with a few counts. V usage is TRBV10-3 and J usage is TRBJ2-3, with 11 bases fitting TRBD2. V was pared by 9 bases and J by 0 bases, with 2 bases of the junction left unmatched. Germline V gene sequence: CDR1 ENHRY, CDR2 SYGVKD. The CDR3 is 14 amino acids. Here the CDR3 reads CAMRLAGSTDTQYF. The CDR3 DNA reads TGTGCCATGAGACTAGCGGGGAGCACAGATACGCAGTATTTT.

In its sample, this clonotype was seen a few times. This chain uses TRBV7-9 with TRBJ1-1; D ambiguous. This CDR3 contains 15 residues. V was trimmed by 3 bases and J by 13 bases, leaving 24 bases between them. CDR1 and CDR2 from the germline V gene are SEHNR and FQNEAQ (reference sequence). The CDR3 DNA reads TGTGCCAGCAGCTTTCAAAGAAGCGGGAAGACCGATGATTTCTTT. Translation: CASSFQRSGKTDDFF.

In its sample, this clonotype was seen once. This CDR3 is missing its conserved last phenylalanine or tryptophan, likely due to a read error. No DNA is shown, since the ends of the CDR3 on it are uncertain; the CDR3 is the one TCRdb lists. V gene TRBV7-8 combines with J gene TRBJ1-5; whether TRBD1, the table's D call, matches the DNA was not checked. CDR1 is SGHVS, CDR2 FQNEAQ, per germline. 13 amino acids form the CDR3, both terminal residues included. CDR3 sequence reads: CASSHPRDGTPHS.

The chain joins TRBV7-8 to TRBJ2-1; weak D call: TRBD2 (6 bases). V dropped 3 bases and J dropped 8 bases, with 20 bases sitting between them. CDR3 size: 16 residues. Per the germline V gene, CDR1 is SGHVS and CDR2 is FQNEAQ. The CDR3 region is CASSFARGRGTDEQFF. The DNA of the CDR3 is TGTGCCAGCAGCTTTGCGAGAGGCCGGGGGACCGATGAGCAGTTCTTC.

This clonotype has just one count. One junction end does not reproduce the germline sequence, and a read error may be involved. The chain recombines TRBV7-8 with TRBJ1-3; D not resolved. The V gene's germline CDR1 is SGHVS and CDR2 FQNEAQ. There are 16 residues in the CDR3. In nucleotides, the CDR3 is TGTGCCAGCGGCTTATCGGGAGGAGGCGATACGCAGTACATATATTTT. It translates to CASGLSGGGDTQYIYF.

J is TRBJ2-7 and V is TRBV7-8; maybe TRBD1 (6 bases). The CDR3 totals 18 residues. Germline loops: CDR1 SGHVS, CDR2 FQNEAQ. Trimming took off 4 bases at V and 5 bases at J, with 27 bases between the two ends. The CDR3 bases are TGTGCCAGCAGCTCCGGGGTTACGGGTGGACAGTTCTTCCACGAGCAGTACGTC. This encodes CASSSGVTGGQFFHEQYV.

This chain connects TRBV5-1 to TRBJ1-6, with D possibly being TRBD1 (5 bases). V was shortened by 2 bases and J by 10 bases, with 19 bases between the two germline ends. Looked up from germline, CDR1 is SGHRS and CDR2 is YFSETQ. CDR3 length equals 16 residues. CDR3 in DNA: TGCGCCAGCAGCTTACCCCCCGACAGCGGTCGGTCACCCCTCCACTTT. Protein: CASSLPPDSGRSPLHF.

The table lists this clonotype with many counts. Since a much larger clone is just one base distant, this may be a read error. The gene calls are TRBV7-8 and TRBJ1-2; D gene unclear. The V gene's germline CDR1 is SGHVS and CDR2 FQNEAQ. V lost 1 base to trimming and J lost 11 bases, with 23 bases between them. CDR3 size: 16 residues. CDR3 region: CASSLEGGPDTQYYTF. In nucleotides, the CDR3 is TGTGCCAGCAGCTTAGAGGGAGGTCCCGATACGCAGTATTACACCTTC. The variable domain in full, with the rest retrieved from reference TRBV7-8 and TRBJ1-2, is GAGVSQSPRYKVAKRGQDVALRCDPISGHVSLFWYQQALGQGPEFLTYFQNEAQLDKSGLPSDRFFAERPEGSVSTLKIQRTQQEDSAVYLCASSLEGGPDTQYYTFGSGTRLTVV.

The chain joins TRBV7-2 to TRBJ2-7, with a tentative D call TRBD2 (6 bases). Germline V gene data show CDR1 as SGHTA and CDR2 as FQGNSA. The CDR3 length is 18 residues. Trimming cost V 3 bases and J 3 bases, with 24 bases left between them. DNA of the CDR3: TGTGCCAGCAGCTTTCATCCGGGCGGGAACGCCCTTTACTACGAGCAGTACGTC. This translates into CASSFHPGGNALYYEQYV.

This rearrangement joins TRBV7-3 to TRBJ2-7, with D hard to call. Between the trimmed V and J ends, which lost 2 bases and 0 bases, there was a span of 8 bases. The germline gives CDR1 SGHTA, CDR2 FQGTGA. This CDR3 region has 14 residues. The CDR3 reads CASSLGPASYEQYF. CDR3 DNA: TGTGCCAGCAGCTTAGGGCCAGCCTCCTACGAGCAGTACTTC. The full variable domain, rest sourced from reference TRBV7-3 and TRBJ2-7, is GAGVSQTPSNKVTEKGKYVELRCDPISGHTALYWYRQSLGQGPEFLIYFQGTGAADDSGLPNDRFFAVRPEGSVSTLKIQRTERGDSAVYLCASSLGPASYEQYFGPGTRLTVT.

This clonotype was seen more than once but under ten times. The chain's CDR3 is CASSLAGGPGTGGTQPQHF. The CDR3 DNA follows: TGTGCCAGCAGCTTAGCGGGAGGTCCCGGGACAGGGGGCACTCAGCCCCAGCATTTT. V usage is TRBV7-8 and J usage is TRBJ1-5; 12 bases match TRBD1. This CDR3 contains 19 residues. V gave up 0 bases and J gave up 6 bases; unmatched junction bases: 12. In germline, CDR1 is SGHVS, CDR2 FQNEAQ.

This clonotype was picked up one time. A read error may produce the germline difference seen at one junction end. The J gene is TRBJ2-3, the V gene TRBV15; perhaps TRBD2 as D (6 bases). Germline lookup yields CDR1 LNHNV and CDR2 YYDKDF (reference sequence). This CDR3 region has 14 residues. CDR3 protein: CATSRAGEAETQYF. CDR3 DNA sequence: TGTGCCACCAGCAGAGCTGGGGAGGCAGAGACGCAGTATTTC.

Points on this clonotype: Its ends do not fully match the called genes, so a read error is possible. In DNA, the CDR3 is TGTGCCAGCAGCGAAGGCCTAGCGGGTGACCCCAACTTC. Amino acids: CASSEGLAGDPNF. The J gene is TRBJ1-2, the V gene TRBV9; D is ambiguous. Germline-derived CDR1 and CDR2 are SGDLS and YYNGEE. The CDR3 covers 13 residues.

This clonotype was seen just once. Without the conserved terminal phenylalanine or tryptophan, this CDR3 likely stems from a read error. The DNA is omitted, as the CDR3 cannot be located on it reliably, and the CDR3 follows TCRdb's listing. The J gene is TRBJ2-6, the V gene TRBV15; TRBD2, the table's D call, lacks a check against the DNA. Germline CDR1 reads LNHNV; CDR2 reads YYDKDF (reference sequence). The CDR3 is made up of 16 amino acids, end residues included. This CDR3 is CATSLAGSYETNVLTS.

The chain is built from TRBV7-8 and TRBJ1-2, with D unclear. Trimming pared 3 bases from V and 4 bases from J, leaving 15 bases between. The CDR3 sequence is 15 residues long. Germline CDR1 reads SGHVS; CDR2 reads FQNEAQ. The CDR3 loop is CASSFPLGRTYGYTF. The CDR3, as DNA: TGTGCCAGCAGCTTCCCCCTCGGACGGACCTATGGCTACACCTTC.

This chain connects TRBV7-6 to TRBJ2-3, with D maybe TRBD1 (6 bases). Trimming left V 0 bases short and J 11 bases short, with 21 bases between. The germline gives CDR1 SGHVS, CDR2 FNYEAQ. The CDR3 covers 16 residues. Here the CDR3 reads CASSLAHGTKKNQQYF. The CDR3 DNA is TGTGCCAGCAGCTTAGCCCACGGGACAAAAAAGAACCAGCAGTATTTT.

As to this clonotype: Its ends do not fully match the called genes, so a read error is possible. CDR3 bases: TGCAGCGCTAGCGGGCGGGCTAGCGTGGGTGAGACCCAGTACTTC. Translating gives CSASGRASVGETQYF. The rearrangement joins TRBV20-1 to TRBJ2-5, with 8 bases aligning to TRBD2. Germline V gene lookup returns CDR1 DFQATT and CDR2 SNEGSKA (reference sequence). This CDR3 is 15 amino acids long.

Note on this clonotype: It is unclear where the CDR3 begins or ends on the DNA, so no DNA is shown, and the CDR3 is as TCRdb lists it. The chain couples TRBV9 to TRBJ1-2; TRBD1 is the table's D call, not checked against the DNA. CDR1 SGDLS and CDR2 YYNGEE come from the germline V gene. The CDR3 spans 15 residues, counting both ends. CDR3 amino acids: CASGVTGDIQYFDTF.

The genes are TRBV20-1 and TRBJ1-6, with D possibly matching TRBD1 (5 bases). Germline CDR1 reads DFQATT; CDR2 reads SNEGSKA (reference sequence). The CDR3 has 15 residues. Trimming pared 4 bases from V and 11 bases from J, leaving 21 bases between. The CDR3 nucleotides read TGCAGTGCTACGATTACGGGACCGTTGCCGACACCCCTCCACTTT. Protein sequence: CSATITGPLPTPLHF.